This T cell receptor (beta chain) was sequenced in a study of cytomegalovirus exposure and HLA in healthy donors. CDR3 length: 16 amino acids. Germline V gives CDR1 SGHNT, CDR2 YENEEA. With respect to this clone: Its matching antigen is unknown.

In the PCR, 60 Vbeta and 13 Jbeta primers were used. Libraries were prepared by immunoSEQ multiplex PCR; TCRdb keeps only in-frame clonotypes and omits some of them. Of some 190,000 clones in the sample, about 77% are singletons; the top ten hold approximately 2.6%. Study-wide points: CMV serostatus was the only immune exposure information that was available. Highly shared sequence variants in one cluster were likely a sequencing artifact.

The TCR comes from a female donor in good health and CMV-seronegative. This chain links TRBV11-3 with TRBJ2-5; the match to TRBD2 covers 8 bases. TRBJ2-7 matches the DNA end more closely, so the J call is doubtful. The sample was PBMCs. The CDR3 bases are TGTGCCAGCAGCTTAGAGGGGACTAGAATCGACTACGAGCAGTACTTC. Its translation: CASSLEGTRIDYEQYF.